Included here is one T cell receptor beta chain sequence, with context. The antigen is undetermined. The germline CDR1 and CDR2 sequences are SGHAT and FQDESV (reference sequence). The CDR3 has 15 amino acids. V dropped 0 bases and J dropped 7 bases, with 12 bases sitting between them. These data belong to a study of yellow fever vaccine responses in identical twins. Findings of the study overall: Vaccine T cell responses of twins reportedly seemed partly convergent and partly personalized.

TCRdb processed the RT-PCR reads anew with MiXCR; each CDR3 protein has one entry. The data contain roughly 17,000 distinct CDR3 sequences, roughly three quarters of them seen just once; the ten biggest clones take up over 2%. Sequencing was performed on T cells from blood (PBMCs), unsorted or a sorted subset (not recorded which), taken before or after yellow fever vaccination (not recorded which). The chain uses TRBV11-1 and TRBJ2-2, with unresolved D. This clonotype was obtained from a woman aged 18-35 years who received the yellow fever vaccine. The CDR3 DNA reads TGTGCCAGCAGCTTAGCTGTAGGGTCAAACGGGGAGCTGTTTTTT. Residues: CASSLAVGSNGELFF.